A selection of T cell receptor beta chains follows, all from one sample in a study of T cells in Graves' hyperthyroidism and ophthalmopathy. MiXCR, run by TCRdb on the multiplex PCR reads, gives a single entry per CDR3 protein. The table includes fewer than 250,000 distinct CDR3 sequences, more than 15% detected once. Sequenced sample: blood. These receptors came from a man between 45 and 60 years old with Graves' hyperthyroidism. The CDR3 runs from the conserved cysteine through the conserved F or W. A D gene is named only where the DNA matches it firmly. Size values are once, few and many counts, or a class for expanded clones, and some rows have none.

-	TRBJ2-7	few	TRBV28	CASSFVGTPPYEQYF	TGTGCCAGCAGTTTCGTGGGGACACCTCCCTACGAGCAGTACTTC
TRBD1	TRBJ1-2	many	TRBV7-2	CASSSQGFGYGYTF	TGTGCCAGCAGCTCACAGGGGTTTGGCTATGGCTACACCTTC
-	TRBJ1-5	-	TRBV30	CAWSVIGLNQPQHF	TGTGCCTGGAGTGTAATTGGATTAAATCAGCCCCAGCATTTT
-	TRBJ2-7	-	TRBV6-1	CASSPPSGEQYF	TGTGCCAGCAGTCCGCCCTCGGGCGAGCAGTACTTC
TRBD2	TRBJ2-7	-	TRBV20-1	CSAREGLGRLREQYF	TGCAGTGCTAGAGAGGGACTAGGACGATTGCGGGAGCAGTACTTC
-	TRBJ2-1	many	TRBV7-3	CASSLGRSGEQFF	TGTGCCAGCAGCTTGGGACGGTCGGGTGAGCAGTTCTTC
-	TRBJ2-3	many	TRBV2	CASNGENTDTQYF	TGTGCCAGCAACGGGGAAAACACAGATACGCAGTATTTT
TRBD2	TRBJ2-3	many	TRBV7-8	CASSLPGLAPTDTQYF	TGTGCCAGCAGCCTACCGGGACTAGCTCCAACAGATACGCAGTATTTT
-	TRBJ2-7	-	TRBV5-1	CASSSHYRESYEQYF	TGCGCCAGCAGCTCGCACTACAGGGAATCCTACGAGCAGTACTTC
-	TRBJ1-3	-	TRBV4-2	CASSQVEPAGNTIYF	TGTGCCAGCAGCCAAGTAGAACCTGCTGGAAACACCATATATTTT
TRBD1	TRBJ1-2	many	TRBV28	CASSPGGGYGYTF	TGTGCCAGCAGTCCAGGGGGAGGGTATGGCTACACCTTC
-	TRBJ1-2	few	TRBV4-2	CASSQDSQSNYGYTF	TGTGCCAGCAGCCAAGATTCTCAGAGTAACTATGGCTACACCTTC
TRBD2	TRBJ2-1	many	TRBV11-1	CASSLGRGRSSGRGNEQFF	TGTGCCAGCAGCTTAGGCAGGGGGCGCAGTAGCGGGAGGGGGAATGAGCAGTTCTTC
-	TRBJ2-7	many	TRBV12-5	CASLSAGRWNYEQYF	TGTGCTAGTCTATCTGCGGGACGCTGGAACTACGAGCAGTACTTC
TRBD1	TRBJ1-1	many	TRBV12-3/TRBV12-4	CASSLATGGTEAFF	TGTGCCAGCAGTTTAGCTACAGGGGGCACTGAAGCTTTCTTT
-	TRBJ2-5	many	TRBV30	CAWIPDNQETQYF	TGTGCCTGGATCCCGGACAACCAAGAGACCCAGTACTTC
-	TRBJ2-1	many	TRBV19	CASSIAGEQFF	TGTGCCAGTAGTATTGCTGGTGAGCAGTTCTTC
TRBD2	TRBJ2-3	many	TRBV6-2/TRBV6-3	CASSYSSGPDTQYF	TGTGCCAGCAGTTACTCTAGCGGGCCAGATACGCAGTATTTT
-	TRBJ1-3	-	TRBV7-2	CASSPRAVSGNTIYF	TGTGCCAGCAGCCCGAGGGCGGTCTCTGGAAACACCATATATTTT
-	TRBJ1-2	many	TRBV2	CASARQNYGYTF	TGTGCCAGCGCTCGACAAAACTATGGCTACACCTTC
TRBD1	TRBJ2-3	few	TRBV9	CASSPNRGPYTDTQYF	TGTGCCAGCAGCCCCAACAGGGGGCCTTACACAGATACGCAGTATTTT
TRBD2	TRBJ2-3	-	TRBV13	CASSPRGSGGVDTQYF	TGTGCCAGCAGCCCCCGGGGCAGCGGGGGGGTGGATACGCAGTATTTT
TRBD2	TRBJ2-1	-	TRBV24-1	CATSLAGGHNEQFF	TGTGCCACCAGTTTAGCGGGAGGTCACAATGAGCAGTTCTTC
-	TRBJ2-5	many	TRBV20-1	CSAGARSMEGTQYF	TGCAGTGCTGGTGCTCGGTCCATGGAGGGGACCCAGTACTTC
TRBD2	TRBJ2-3	-	TRBV5-1	CASSPLAGKIDTQYF	TGCGCCAGCAGCCCGTTAGCGGGAAAAATAGATACGCAGTATTTT
TRBD1	TRBJ1-4	many	TRBV12-3/TRBV12-4	CASSSTGGAFEKLFF	TGTGCCAGCAGTTCGACAGGGGGCGCGTTTGAAAAACTGTTTTTT
TRBD1	TRBJ1-4	few	TRBV3-1	CASSRRTGGDEKLFF	TGTGCCAGCAGCCGAAGGACAGGGGGCGACGAAAAACTGTTTTTT
-	TRBJ1-2	many	TRBV28	CASSLSGVTYGYTF	TGTGCCAGCAGTTTATCAGGGGTGACATATGGCTACACCTTC
-	TRBJ2-3	-	TRBV5-1	CASGQGGTDTQYF	TGCGCCAGCGGGCAGGGCGGGACAGATACGCAGTATTTT
TRBD2	TRBJ2-1	-	TRBV6-1	CASMPTSGSLNEQFF	TGTGCCAGCATGCCGACTAGCGGGTCTCTTAATGAGCAGTTCTTC
TRBD2	TRBJ2-2	many	TRBV5-1	CASSLSSGRNTGELFF	TGCGCCAGCAGCTTGTCTAGCGGGAGGAATACCGGGGAGCTGTTTTTT
-	TRBJ1-6	-	TRBV9	CASSVRGGGLNSPLHF	TGTGCCAGCAGCGTAAGGGGAGGAGGGTTAAATTCACCCCTCCACTTT
TRBD1	TRBJ1-6	-	TRBV9	CASSVDVGTARSPLHF	TGTGCCAGCAGCGTAGATGTTGGGACAGCAAGGTCACCCCTCCACTTT
-	TRBJ2-5	few	TRBV10-3	CAISESDSGNSRRETQYF	TGTGCCATCAGTGAGTCAGATAGCGGAAATAGCAGAAGAGAGACCCAGTACTTC
TRBD2	TRBJ2-1	-	TRBV19	CASSRGLAVYNEQFF	TGTGCCAGTAGTAGGGGACTAGCGGTGTACAATGAGCAGTTCTTC
-	TRBJ2-7	few	TRBV11-3	CASVGQSYEQYF	TGTGCCAGCGTGGGGCAATCCTACGAGCAGTACTTC
-	TRBJ2-6	few	TRBV29-1	CSVKGASGANVLTF	TGCAGCGTTAAGGGAGCCTCTGGGGCCAACGTCCTGACTTTC
-	TRBJ2-3	many	TRBV27	CASSRRFPGDTQYF	TGTGCCAGCAGCCGTCGGTTCCCGGGGGATACGCAGTATTTT
-	TRBJ2-7	-	TRBV5-1	CASRYGYEQYF	TGCGCCAGCAGGTACGGCTACGAGCAGTACTTC
-	TRBJ1-1	many	TRBV29-1	CSARRQGRDTEAFF	TGCAGCGCCCGAAGGCAGGGGAGGGACACTGAAGCTTTCTTT
-	TRBJ2-7	many	TRBV11-2	CASSNPGGEYEQYF	TGTGCCAGCAGCAACCCGGGTGGGGAATACGAGCAGTACTTC
-	TRBJ2-2	many	TRBV28	CASIPSGHSNTGELFF	TGTGCCAGCATCCCCTCGGGACACTCGAACACCGGGGAGCTGTTTTTT